A single sample is the source of the 23 T cell receptor beta chains below, sequenced in a study of T cells in Graves' hyperthyroidism and ophthalmopathy. Amplification yielded TCR beta CDR3 regions, with RNA transcripts as the source. An initial round of RT-PCR targeting the TCR CDR3 relied on the HTBI primer set. A single record per CDR3 protein comes from TCRdb applying MiXCR to the multiplex PCR reads. The sample shows about 400,000 distinct CDR3 sequences, roughly 13% of them seen only once. The sequencing input was blood. Every receptor here comes from a woman aged 18 to 35 with Graves' hyperthyroidism.

The genes are TRBV11-2 and TRBJ2-6; D is possibly TRBD2 (7 bases). V lost 5 bases to trimming and J lost 2 bases, with 16 bases between them. Germline V lookup: CDR1 SGHAT, CDR2 FQNNGV. This CDR3 is built from 17 residues. CDR3 DNA: TGTGCCAGCAGCCGCAGAGGCGGGGGCCCTGGGGCCAACGTCCTGACTTTC. It yields the protein CASSRRGGGPGANVLTF. Using reference TRBV11-2 and TRBJ2-6 for the parts outside the CDR3, the full variable domain is EAGVAQSPRYKIIEKRQSVAFWCNPISGHATLYWYQQILGQGPKLLIQFQNNGVVDDSQLPKDRFSAERLKGVDSTLKIQPAKLEDSAVYLCASSRRGGGPGANVLTFGAGSRLTVL.

This clonotype was counted at least ten times. The chain has TRBV20-1 and TRBJ2-2; 9 bases map to TRBD2. This CDR3 is 14 amino acids long. J was trimmed by 7 bases and V by 5 bases; bases with no gene match: 8. The germline gives CDR1 DFQATT, CDR2 SNEGSKA (reference sequence). CDR3 region: CSAGGGRGHGELFF. The CDR3 bases are TGCAGTGCTGGGGGCGGGAGGGGGCACGGGGAGCTGTTTTTT.

There are many counts of this clonotype. The chain is built from TRBV9 and TRBJ1-1, with D uncertain. The CDR3 consists of 13 residues. Germline CDR1 and CDR2: SGDLS and YYNGEE. Trimming pared 1 base from V and 1 base from J, leaving 5 bases between. The CDR3 nucleotides read TGTGCCAGCAGCGTAAGGTGGAACACTGAAGCTTTCTTT. This translates into CASSVRWNTEAFF.

This clonotype was observed at least ten times. The chain is built from TRBV29-1 and TRBJ2-3, with TRBD2 identical over 9 bases. The germline V gene encodes CDR1 SQVTM and CDR2 ANQGSEA. With 3 bases clipped from V and 2 bases from J, the junction kept 6 bases outside the gene matches. This CDR3 has 15 amino acids. The CDR3 nucleotides read TGCAGCGTTGAGGGGGCTAGCGGGGCCACAGATACGCAGTATTTT. Translated, it gives CSVEGASGATDTQYF.

This clonotype came up many times. The gene calls are TRBV7-2 and TRBJ2-3, with 9 bases lining up with TRBD2. Germline loops: CDR1 SGHTA, CDR2 FQGNSA. With 8 bases clipped from V and 7 bases from J, the junction kept 7 bases outside the gene matches. The CDR3 sequence is 13 residues long. The CDR3 is CASGAGGPYTQYF. The DNA of the CDR3 is TGTGCCAGCGGGGCGGGAGGGCCTTATACGCAGTATTTT.

This clonotype was counted at least ten times. The chain is built from TRBV30 and TRBJ1-3; possibly TRBD1 for D (5 bases). Germline values: CDR1 GTSNPN, CDR2 SVGIG (reference sequence). V lost 5 bases and J lost 4, with 6 bases in between. The CDR3 is made up of 11 amino acids. CDR3 amino acids: CAWGHGNTIYF. DNA for the CDR3: TGTGCCTGGGGACACGGAAACACCATATATTTT.

This chain connects TRBV19 to TRBJ2-7; D remains unclear. Germline CDR1 is LNHDA and CDR2 is SQIVND (reference sequence). V was shortened by 7 bases and J by 6 bases, with 19 bases between the two germline ends. The CDR3 has 14 residues. The CDR3 region has the DNA TGTGCCAGTACCCCTCGGGCGGCCCCGGGCGAGCAGTACTTC. This codes for CASTPRAAPGEQYF.

This clonotype was detected ten times or more. This chain joins TRBV7-9 and TRBJ2-3; 10 bases are a match to TRBD1. The trim removed 5 bases at V and 4 bases at J, leaving 9 bases unmatched. The CDR3 runs to 16 residues. Germline loops: CDR1 SEHNR, CDR2 FQNEAQ (reference sequence). Here the CDR3 reads CASSLDRDRGSDTQYF. The DNA of the CDR3 is TGTGCCAGCAGCCTCGACCGGGACAGGGGATCAGATACGCAGTATTTT.

V is TRBV30 and J is TRBJ2-7; 7 bases match TRBD1. The CDR3 has 14 residues. Per the germline V gene, CDR1 is GTSNPN and CDR2 is SVGIG (reference sequence). The V segment lost 0 bases and the J segment 3 bases; nucleotides outside the gene matches: 5. In DNA form, the CDR3 reads TGTGCCTGGAGTGTAGGCCAGGGGGACTACGAGCAGTACTTC. Translating it yields CAWSVGQGDYEQYF.

The chain recombines TRBV4-2 with TRBJ2-5, with D tentatively TRBD2 (6 bases). The ends were cut back, 5 bases at V and 1 base at J, with 20 bases in the middle. The length of the CDR3 is 17 residues. CDR1 LGHNA and CDR2 YNFKEQ come from the germline V gene. The CDR3 sequence: CASSELGGLLSQETQYF. The CDR3 bases are TGTGCCAGCAGCGAACTGGGAGGACTTCTCTCCCAAGAGACCCAGTACTTC.

The chain employs TRBV28 and TRBJ1-2; 7 bases align to TRBD1. The CDR3 is made up of 13 amino acids. Trimming removed 5 bases from V and 8 bases from J; junction bases left unmatched: 8. Germline assignment: CDR1 MDHEN and CDR2 SYDVKM. CDR3 loop: CASSTTGTEGYTF. CDR3 nucleotide sequence: TGTGCCAGCAGTACTACCGGGACAGAAGGCTACACCTTC.

This clonotype was seen repeatedly, ten times or more. The J gene is TRBJ2-7, the V gene TRBV28, with D tentatively TRBD1 (6 bases). The CDR3 loop spans 14 amino acids. Looked up from germline, CDR1 is MDHEN and CDR2 is SYDVKM. Trimming shortened V by 8 bases and J by 3 bases, and 17 bases separated the two germline ends. The CDR3 nucleotides are TGTGCCAGCGGAACGACAGGAGCTAGCTACGAGCAGTACTTC. This codes for CASGTTGASYEQYF.

This clonotype was seen repeatedly, ten times or more. The chain carries TRBV28 and TRBJ2-7; 10 bases fit TRBD1. This CDR3 comprises 17 residues. V trimming: 5 bases; J trimming: 7 bases; junction bases outside the gene matches: 17. The germline V gene encodes CDR1 MDHEN and CDR2 SYDVKM. The CDR3 is CASSLLSGTGAFWEQYF. CDR3 sequence (DNA): TGTGCCAGCAGTCTCCTCTCCGGGACAGGGGCCTTCTGGGAGCAGTACTTC.

Only a few counts were recorded for this clonotype. The gene calls are TRBV6-2 or TRBV6-3 and TRBJ2-7, with D maybe TRBD2 (6 bases). CDR1 and CDR2 from the germline V gene are MNHEY and SVGEGT. The CDR3 is made up of 13 amino acids. With 0 bases removed from V and 7 bases from J, the gap between germline ends came to 10 bases. CDR3 bases: TGTGCCAGCAGTTACTCGTATGGAGGGGAGCAGTACTTC. Its protein product is CASSYSYGGEQYF.

There are many counts of this clonotype. This chain links TRBV10-3 with TRBJ2-3; D gene uncertain. Trimming removed 5 bases at V and 2 bases at J, with 11 bases between. From germline, CDR1 is ENHRY and CDR2 SYGVKD. CDR3 length: 14 residues. CDR3 in amino acids: CAISNFPSTDTQYF. Written as DNA, the CDR3 is TGTGCCATCAGTAATTTTCCGTCCACAGATACGCAGTATTTT.

This clonotype was found many times. The chain uses TRBV3-1 and TRBJ2-1; possible D gene TRBD2, 6 bases. This CDR3 is built from 16 residues. CDR1 is LGHDT and CDR2 is YNNKEL in the germline V gene (reference sequence). Between the trimmed V and J ends, which lost 0 bases and 7 bases, there was a span of 16 bases. Here the CDR3 DNA reads TGTGCCAGCAGCCAAGAAGGGCGGGAAGGGGCAAATGAGCAGTTCTTC. Encoded protein: CASSQEGREGANEQFF.

In its sample, this clonotype was seen many times. V usage is TRBV11-3 and J usage is TRBJ2-7; 8 nucleotides agree with TRBD1. Losses at the gene ends were 3 bases for V and 5 bases for J; bases not matched to a gene: 3. This CDR3 has 13 amino acids. Germline CDR1 is SGHNT and CDR2 is YENEEA. The CDR3 DNA follows: TGTGCCAGCAGCTTCCGGACAGGGAACGAGCAGTACTTC. It encodes CASSFRTGNEQYF. Filled out from reference TRBV11-3 and TRBJ2-7, the complete variable domain reads EAGVVQSPRYKIIEKKQPVAFWCNPISGHNTLYWYLQNLGQGPELLIRYENEEAVDDSQLPKDRFSAERLKGVDSTLKIQPAELGDSAVYLCASSFRTGNEQYFGPGTRLTVT.

The chain joins TRBV19 to TRBJ2-1; D could derive from TRBD1 or TRBD2 (5 bases each). The CDR3 is 13 amino acids. V was clipped by 7 bases and J by 2 bases, with 9 bases between them. Germline lookup yields CDR1 LNHDA and CDR2 SQIVND (reference sequence). The CDR3 bases are TGTGCCAGTACGGGACGAGCCTACAATGAGCAGTTCTTC. It yields the protein CASTGRAYNEQFF.

This clonotype was seen at least ten times. The J gene is TRBJ1-1, the V gene TRBV5-6; D gene ambiguous. This CDR3 has 15 residues. The germline V and J ends were trimmed by 0 bases and 3 bases, with 12 bases remaining between them. Germline assignment: CDR1 SGHDT and CDR2 YYEEEE. In DNA, the CDR3 is TGTGCCAGCAGCTTGGTCGGATGGGAGGACACTGAAGCTTTCTTT. It translates to CASSLVGWEDTEAFF.

This clonotype has ten or more counts. The chain couples TRBV20-1 to TRBJ2-7; D is possibly TRBD2 (5 bases). CDR1 is DFQATT, CDR2 SNEGSKA, per germline (reference sequence). V was clipped by 6 bases and J by 7 bases, with 28 bases between them. CDR3 length: 16 residues. The CDR3 DNA reads TGCAGTGCCCGAACAGCAAATGTAGCGATCGGATCAGAGCAGTACTTC. Its protein is CSARTANVAIGSEQYF.

This clonotype was recorded at least ten times. The chain has TRBV20-1 and TRBJ1-1; tentative D call: TRBD1 (5 bases). The CDR3 is made up of 12 amino acids. The germline V and J ends were trimmed by 0 bases and 6 bases, with 8 bases remaining between them. The V gene's germline CDR1 is DFQATT and CDR2 SNEGSKA (reference sequence). For the CDR3, the DNA is TGCAGTGCTAGAGAAGGGGTTCCTGAAGCTTTCTTT. Amino acids: CSAREGVPEAFF.

This clonotype was recorded many times. This chain joins TRBV6-1 and TRBJ2-1; a possible D gene is TRBD1 (5 bases). Trimming removed 6 bases from V and 2 bases from J, with 14 bases in between. This CDR3 has 15 amino acids. The V gene's germline CDR1 is MNHNS and CDR2 SASEGT. CDR3: CASSPNQGTYNEQFF. The CDR3 DNA is TGTGCCAGCAGCCCTAACCAGGGAACCTACAATGAGCAGTTCTTC.

This clonotype was recorded many times. The V call is TRBV27, the J call TRBJ1-6, with D uncertain. Deletions cut 4 bases from V and 2 bases from J, with 0 bases between. Germline lookup yields CDR1 MNHEY and CDR2 SMNVEV (reference sequence). The length of the CDR3 is 12 residues. The CDR3 DNA sequence: TGTGCCAGCAGTTCCTATAATTCACCCCTCCACTTT. Encoded protein: CASSSYNSPLHF.